There are a few counts of the clone carrying this T cell receptor beta chain. V lost 1 base to trimming and J lost 5 bases, with 12 bases between them. Germline loops: CDR1 LGHDT, CDR2 YNNKEL (reference sequence). The CDR3 length is 15 residues. The sample originates from a study of blood T cell repertoires in COVID-19. Looking at the study overall: The cDNA or gDNA used as material had been derived from T cells, B-cell-depleted T cells, or PBMCs.

The protocol was immunoSEQ multiplex PCR, while the TCRdb copy is restricted to in-frame clones and leaves out a portion. The table shows around 47,000 clones, with about four fifths occurring only once. The sequenced material came from peripheral blood. The receptor was isolated from a woman older than 75 with COVID-19, enrolled during active disease. The chain combines TRBV3-1 (or the pseudogene TRBV3-2) with TRBJ2-1; possible D gene TRBD2, 6 bases. DNA of the CDR3: TGTGCCAGCAGCCAAGCAGCGGGCCTCAACAATGAGCAGTTCTTC. This encodes CASSQAAGLNNEQFF.